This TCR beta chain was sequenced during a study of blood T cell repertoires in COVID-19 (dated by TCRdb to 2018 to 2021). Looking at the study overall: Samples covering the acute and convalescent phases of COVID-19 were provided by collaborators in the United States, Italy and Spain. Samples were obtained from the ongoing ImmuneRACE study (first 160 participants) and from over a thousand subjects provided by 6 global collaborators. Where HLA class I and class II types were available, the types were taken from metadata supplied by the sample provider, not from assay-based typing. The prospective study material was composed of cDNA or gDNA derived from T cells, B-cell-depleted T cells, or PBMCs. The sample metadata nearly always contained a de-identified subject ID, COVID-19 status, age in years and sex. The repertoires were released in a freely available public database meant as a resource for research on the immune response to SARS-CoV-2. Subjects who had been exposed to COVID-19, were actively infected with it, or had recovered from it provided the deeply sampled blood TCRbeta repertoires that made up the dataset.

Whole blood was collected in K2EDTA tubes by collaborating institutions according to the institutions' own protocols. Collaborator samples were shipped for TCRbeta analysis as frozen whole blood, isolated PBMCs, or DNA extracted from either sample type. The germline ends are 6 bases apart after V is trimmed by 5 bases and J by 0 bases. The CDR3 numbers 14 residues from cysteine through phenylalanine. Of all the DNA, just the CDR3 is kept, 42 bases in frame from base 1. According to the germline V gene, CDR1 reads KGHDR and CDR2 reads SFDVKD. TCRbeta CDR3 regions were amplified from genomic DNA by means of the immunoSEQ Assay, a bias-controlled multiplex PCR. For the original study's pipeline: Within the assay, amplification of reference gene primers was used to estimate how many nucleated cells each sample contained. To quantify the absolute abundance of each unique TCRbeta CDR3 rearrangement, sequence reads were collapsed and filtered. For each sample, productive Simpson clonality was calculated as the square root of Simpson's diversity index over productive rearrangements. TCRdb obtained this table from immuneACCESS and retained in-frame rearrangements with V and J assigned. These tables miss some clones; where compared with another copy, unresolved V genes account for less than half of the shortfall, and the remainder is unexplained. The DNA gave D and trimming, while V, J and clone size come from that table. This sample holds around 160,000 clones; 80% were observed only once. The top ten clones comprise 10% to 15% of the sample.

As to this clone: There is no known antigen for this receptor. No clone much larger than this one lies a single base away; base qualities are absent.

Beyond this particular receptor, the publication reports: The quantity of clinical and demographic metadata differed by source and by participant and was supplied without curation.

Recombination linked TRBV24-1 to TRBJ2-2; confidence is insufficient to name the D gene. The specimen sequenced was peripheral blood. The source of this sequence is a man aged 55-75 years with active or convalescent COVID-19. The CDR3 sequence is CATSVAANTGELFF. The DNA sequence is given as TGTGCCACCAGTGTCGCGGCGAACACCGGGGAGCTGTTTTTT.